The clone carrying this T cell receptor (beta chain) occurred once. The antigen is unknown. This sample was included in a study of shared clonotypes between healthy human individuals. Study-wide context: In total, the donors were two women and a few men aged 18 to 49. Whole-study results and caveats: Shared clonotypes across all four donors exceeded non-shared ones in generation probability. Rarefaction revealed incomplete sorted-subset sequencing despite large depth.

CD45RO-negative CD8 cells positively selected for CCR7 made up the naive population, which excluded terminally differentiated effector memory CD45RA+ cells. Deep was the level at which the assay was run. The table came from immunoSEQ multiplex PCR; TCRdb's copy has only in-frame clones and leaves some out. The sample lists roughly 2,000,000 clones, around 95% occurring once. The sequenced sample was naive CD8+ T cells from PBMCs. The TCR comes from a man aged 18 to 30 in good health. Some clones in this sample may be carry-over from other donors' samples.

The CDR3 reads CASSLAGEETDTQYF. As DNA, the CDR3 is TGTGCCAGCAGCCTAGCGGGAGAGGAGACAGATACGCAGTATTTT. J is TRBJ2-3 and V is TRBV4-2; TRBD2 aligns across 9 bases. V lost 4 bases and J lost 3; bases outside the gene matches: 5. The CDR3 is 15 residues long. CDR1 and CDR2 from the germline V gene are LGHNA and YNFKEQ.